This paragraph reports one TCR beta chain. This sample is part of a study of cytomegalovirus exposure and HLA in healthy donors. The germline gives CDR1 MNHNS, CDR2 SASEGT. V lost 8 bases to trimming and J lost 4 bases, with 17 bases between them. The CDR3 is made up of 14 amino acids. Primers for the PCR totalled 60 Vbeta and 13 Jbeta. Here immunoSEQ multiplex PCR was the method, and the copy in TCRdb shows in-frame clones only, minus some. The sample lists around 94,000 clones, around 85% seen once, with under 2.5% in the top ten. The clonotype comes from a man aged 18 to 29 in good health and CMV-seronegative. The material sequenced was PBMCs. The chain combines TRBV6-1 with TRBJ1-1, with a weak D call TRBD1 (6 bases). The CDR3 DNA follows: TGTGCCAGCGGCCTACAGGGCTTCTTCACTGAAGCTTTCTTT. This translates into CASGLQGFFTEAFF.